The sequence of this T cell receptor (beta chain) was determined in a study of early T cells in non-severe SARS-CoV-2 infection. As for the study in general: Sequenced material consisted of bulk RNA (from unsorted whole blood), and chains were unpaired.

Findings and limits, study-wide: Matches to VDJdb favored anti-spike CD8 responses and missed private and CD4 specificities.

The CDR3 loop spans 13 amino acids. Trimming removed 3 bases from V and 8 bases from J, with 13 bases in between. The germline V gene has CDR1 GTSNPN and CDR2 SVGIG (reference sequence). This clonotype was seen only a few times. Its specificity is not known. Researchers tagged individual cDNA molecules with unique molecular identifiers. Using its own MiXCR run on the 5' RACE reads, TCRdb lists one record per CDR3 protein. The sample holds about 69,000 distinct CDR3 sequences, roughly a tenth seen once. This receptor was taken from an adult who was a healthcare worker with PCR-confirmed SARS-CoV-2 infection or an uninfected control (not recorded which). Source material: whole blood. V is TRBV30 and J is TRBJ1-4; D not certain. The CDR3 coding sequence is TGTGCCTGGAGCTTTAGCCGGTGGGAAAAACTGTTTTTT. Translated, it gives CAWSFSRWEKLFF.